This section outlines one TCR beta chain sequence together with its context. The antigen remains undetermined. From the RT-PCR reads, TCRdb called clonotypes with MiXCR, one entry per CDR3 protein. Altogether about 520,000 distinct CDR3 sequences are present, about 25% being singletons, with the ten largest covering 1.9%. These data come from a study of response to subunit inactivated influenza vaccine. Broader study findings: Seasonal influenza vaccination, on each occasion, was suggested by the authors to recruit few new T cells.

The receptor's source is a man aged 45-65 years who received an inactivated influenza vaccine. This specimen consisted of CD4+ T cells sorted from PBMCs, obtained about 5 days after vaccination.

The chain's CDR3 is CASSYWGGSSYEQYF. For the CDR3, the DNA is TGTGCCAGCAGTTACTGGGGGGGGAGCTCCTACGAGCAGTACTTC. This chain connects TRBV6-5 to TRBJ2-7; 7 nucleotides match TRBD2. From germline, CDR1 is MNHEY and CDR2 SVGAGI. CDR3 length equals 15 residues. The trim removed 1 base at V and 0 bases at J, leaving 3 bases unmatched.